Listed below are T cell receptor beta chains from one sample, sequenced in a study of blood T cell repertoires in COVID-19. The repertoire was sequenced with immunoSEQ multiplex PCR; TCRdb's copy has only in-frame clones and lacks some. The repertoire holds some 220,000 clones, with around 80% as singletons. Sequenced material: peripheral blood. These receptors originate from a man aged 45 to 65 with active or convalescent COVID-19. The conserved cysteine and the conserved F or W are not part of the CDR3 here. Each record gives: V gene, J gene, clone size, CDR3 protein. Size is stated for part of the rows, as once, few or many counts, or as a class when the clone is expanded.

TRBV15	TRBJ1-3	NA	ATSSGVEPGNTIY
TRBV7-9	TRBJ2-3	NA	ASSRYPTGTDTQY
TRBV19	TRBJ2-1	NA	ASSALAPGLAGVSHEQF
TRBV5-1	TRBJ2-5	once	ASSLGLQETQY
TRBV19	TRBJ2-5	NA	ASSIGQGETQY
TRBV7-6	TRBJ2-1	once	ASSLAPGTYNEQF
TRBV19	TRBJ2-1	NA	ASSIGWTGGIYNEQF
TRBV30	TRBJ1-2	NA	AWSRGYYGYT
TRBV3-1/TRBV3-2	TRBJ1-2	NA	ASSQGPGQVNYGYT
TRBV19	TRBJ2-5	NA	ASSIVFGSPGRETQY
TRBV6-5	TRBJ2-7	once	ASRHSGQGGYEQY
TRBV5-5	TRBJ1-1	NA	ASSPRQGWAMNTEAF
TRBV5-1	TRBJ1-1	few	ASSADGANTEAF
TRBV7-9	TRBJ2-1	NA	ASSQMTGSSYNEQF
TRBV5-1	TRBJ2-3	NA	ASSLVPAGSTDTQY
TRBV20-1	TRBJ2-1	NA	SASPEPGLVQF
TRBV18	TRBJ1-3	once	ASSPPDREAGNTIY
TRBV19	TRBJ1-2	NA	ASKPGQGAGRYGYT
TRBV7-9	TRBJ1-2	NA	ASSPDPGRGALNYGYT
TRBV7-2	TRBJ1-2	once	ASSSSGVNYGYT
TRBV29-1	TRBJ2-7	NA	SVGDGTAYEQY
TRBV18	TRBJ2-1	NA	ASSTPGQRSSYNEQF
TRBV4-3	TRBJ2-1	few	ASSQEYSLSYNEQF
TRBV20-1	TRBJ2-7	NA	SGGAYEQY
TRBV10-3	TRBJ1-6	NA	AIRSQGLVPLH